This TCR beta chain comes out of a study of low-dose radiotherapy and immunotherapy resistance in tumors. This clonotype turned up a few times. Trimming stripped 1 base from V and 4 bases from J, with 13 bases between. CDR1 and CDR2 (germline): MGHRA, YSYEKL. CDR3 length equals 15 residues. The time point: before trial treatment. As their treatment, donors received nivolumab, ipilimumab, aspirin, low-dose cyclophosphamide and low-dose radiotherapy. Primers used for first-strand cDNA, a TRAV- and TRBV-specific set, covered both alpha and beta chains. It was with a constant-region primer and a V-primer adapter that TCRs were amplified over around 19 PCR cycles. MiXCR, applied by TCRdb to the reads, yields one record per CDR3 protein. The sample contains 65,000 to 90,000 distinct CDR3 sequences, around 18% of which appear only once.

The specimen comprised PBMCs, sampled before treatment. The V gene is TRBV4-1, the J gene TRBJ1-2; tentative D call: TRBD1 (5 bases). The TCR originated in a male donor with prostate cancer. CDR3 region: CASSQGHRSLYGYTF. The CDR3 DNA reads TGCGCCAGCAGCCAAGGTCACAGGTCGCTCTATGGCTACACCTTC.